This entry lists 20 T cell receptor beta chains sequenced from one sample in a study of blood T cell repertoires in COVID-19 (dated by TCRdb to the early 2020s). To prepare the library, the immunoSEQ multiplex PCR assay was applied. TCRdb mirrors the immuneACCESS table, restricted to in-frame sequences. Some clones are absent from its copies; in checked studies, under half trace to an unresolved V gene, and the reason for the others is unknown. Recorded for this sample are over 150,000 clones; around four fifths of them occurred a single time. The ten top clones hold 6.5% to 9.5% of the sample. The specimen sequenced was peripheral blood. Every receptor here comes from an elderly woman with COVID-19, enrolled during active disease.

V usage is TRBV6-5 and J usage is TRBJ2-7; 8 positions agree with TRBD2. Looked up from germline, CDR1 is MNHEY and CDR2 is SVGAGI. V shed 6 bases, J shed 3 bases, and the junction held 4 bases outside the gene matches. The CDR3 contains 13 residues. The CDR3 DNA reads TGTGCCAGCAGCGCCAGCGGGGGCTACGAGCAGTACTTC. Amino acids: CASSASGGYEQYF.

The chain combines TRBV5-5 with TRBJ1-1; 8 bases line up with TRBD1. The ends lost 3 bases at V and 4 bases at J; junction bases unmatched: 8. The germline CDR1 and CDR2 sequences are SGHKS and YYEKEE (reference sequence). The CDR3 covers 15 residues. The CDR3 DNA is TGTGCCAGCAGCTCGGACAGGGTGGGAAGCACTGAAGCTTTCTTT. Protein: CASSSDRVGSTEAFF. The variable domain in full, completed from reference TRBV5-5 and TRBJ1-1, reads DAGVTQSPTHLIKTRGQQVTLRCSPISGHKSVSWYQQVLGQGPQFIFQYYEKEERGRGNFPDRFSARQFPNYSSELNVNALLLGDSALYLCASSSDRVGSTEAFFGQGTRLTVV.

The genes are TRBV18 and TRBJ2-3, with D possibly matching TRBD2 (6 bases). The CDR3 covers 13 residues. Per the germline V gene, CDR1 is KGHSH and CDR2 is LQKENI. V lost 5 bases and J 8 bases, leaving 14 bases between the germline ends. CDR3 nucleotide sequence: TGTGCCAGCTCAACGGGAGCGATCATTACGCAGTATTTT. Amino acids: CASSTGAIITQYF.

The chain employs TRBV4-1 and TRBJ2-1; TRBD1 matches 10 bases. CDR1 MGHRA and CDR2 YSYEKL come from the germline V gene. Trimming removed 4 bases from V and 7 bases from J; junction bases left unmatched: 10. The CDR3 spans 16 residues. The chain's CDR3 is CASSRGTGTGANEQFF. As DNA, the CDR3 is TGCGCCAGCAGCCGCGGCACCGGGACAGGGGCAAATGAGCAGTTCTTC.

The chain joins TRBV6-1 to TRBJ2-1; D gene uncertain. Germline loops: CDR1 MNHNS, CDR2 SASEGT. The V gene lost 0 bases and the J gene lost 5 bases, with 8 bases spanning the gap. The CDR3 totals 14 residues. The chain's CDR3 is CASSEAYENNEQFF. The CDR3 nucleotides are TGTGCCAGCAGTGAAGCTTACGAGAACAATGAGCAGTTCTTC.

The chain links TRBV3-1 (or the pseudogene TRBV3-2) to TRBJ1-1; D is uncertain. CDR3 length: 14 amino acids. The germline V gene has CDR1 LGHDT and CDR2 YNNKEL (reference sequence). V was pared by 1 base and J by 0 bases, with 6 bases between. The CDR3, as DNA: TGTGCCAGCAGCCAAGGAGAGGTGAACACTGAAGCTTTCTTT. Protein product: CASSQGEVNTEAFF.

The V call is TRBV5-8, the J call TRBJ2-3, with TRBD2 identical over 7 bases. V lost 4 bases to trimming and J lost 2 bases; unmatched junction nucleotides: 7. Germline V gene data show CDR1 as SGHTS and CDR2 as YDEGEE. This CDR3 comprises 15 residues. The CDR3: CASSPRETLTDTQYF. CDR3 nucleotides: TGTGCCAGCAGCCCGCGGGAGACGCTCACAGATACGCAGTATTTT.

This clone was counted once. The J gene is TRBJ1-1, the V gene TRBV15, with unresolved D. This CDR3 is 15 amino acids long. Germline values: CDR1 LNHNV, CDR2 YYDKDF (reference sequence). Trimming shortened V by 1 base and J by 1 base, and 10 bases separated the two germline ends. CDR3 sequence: CATSRGGEGNTEAFF. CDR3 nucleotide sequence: TGTGCCACCAGCAGAGGGGGAGAGGGGAACACTGAAGCTTTCTTT.

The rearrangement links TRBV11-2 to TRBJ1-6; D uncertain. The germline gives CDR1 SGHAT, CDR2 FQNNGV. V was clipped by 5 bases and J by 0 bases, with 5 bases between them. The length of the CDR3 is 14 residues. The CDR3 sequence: CASSLSSYNSPLHF. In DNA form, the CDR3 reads TGTGCCAGCAGCCTGAGCTCCTATAATTCACCCCTCCACTTT.

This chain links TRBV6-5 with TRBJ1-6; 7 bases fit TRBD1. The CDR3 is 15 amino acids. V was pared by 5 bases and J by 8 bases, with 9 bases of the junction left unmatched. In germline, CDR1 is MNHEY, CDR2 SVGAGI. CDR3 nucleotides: TGTGCCAGCAGTAATAGACAGGGAGAGTATTCACCCCTCCACTTT. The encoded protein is CASSNRQGEYSPLHF.

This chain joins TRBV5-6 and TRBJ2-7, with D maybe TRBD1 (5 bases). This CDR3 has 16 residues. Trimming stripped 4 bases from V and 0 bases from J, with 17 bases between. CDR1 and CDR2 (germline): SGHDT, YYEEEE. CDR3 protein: CASSAEGEPSSYEQYF. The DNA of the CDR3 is TGTGCCAGCAGCGCGGAAGGGGAACCGAGCTCCTACGAGCAGTACTTC.

The CDR3 loop is CATSRTGLLYEQYF. CDR3 sequence (DNA): TGTGCCACCAGCAGGACGGGACTACTCTACGAGCAGTACTTC. The V call is TRBV15, the J call TRBJ2-7, with 7 bases fitting TRBD2. Germline V gene sequence: CDR1 LNHNV, CDR2 YYDKDF (reference sequence). The ends lost 3 bases at V and 3 bases at J; junction bases unmatched: 5. The length of the CDR3 is 14 residues.

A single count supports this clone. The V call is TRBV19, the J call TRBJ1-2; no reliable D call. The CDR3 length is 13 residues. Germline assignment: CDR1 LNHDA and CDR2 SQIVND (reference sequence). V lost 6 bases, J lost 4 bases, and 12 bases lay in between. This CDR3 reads CASSPSVAYGYTF. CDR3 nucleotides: TGTGCCAGTAGCCCCTCGGTTGCCTATGGCTACACCTTC.

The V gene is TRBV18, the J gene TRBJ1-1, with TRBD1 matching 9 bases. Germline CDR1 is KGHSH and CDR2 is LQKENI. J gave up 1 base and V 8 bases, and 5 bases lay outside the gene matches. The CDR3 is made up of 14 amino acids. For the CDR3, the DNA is TGTGCCAGCCTCCCGGGACAGGGGAACACTGAAGCTTTCTTT. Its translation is CASLPGQGNTEAFF.

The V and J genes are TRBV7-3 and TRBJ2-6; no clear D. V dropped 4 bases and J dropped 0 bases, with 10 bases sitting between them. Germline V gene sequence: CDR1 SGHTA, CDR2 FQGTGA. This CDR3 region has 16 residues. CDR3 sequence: CASSSGTLSGANVLTF. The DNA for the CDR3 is TGTGCCAGCAGCTCAGGTACCCTCTCTGGGGCCAACGTCCTGACTTTC.

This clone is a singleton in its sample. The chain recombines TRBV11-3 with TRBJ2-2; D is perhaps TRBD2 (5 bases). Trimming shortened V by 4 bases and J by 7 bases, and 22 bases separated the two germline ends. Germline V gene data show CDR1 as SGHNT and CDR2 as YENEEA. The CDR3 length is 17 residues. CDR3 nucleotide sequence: TGTGCCAGCAGCTCCCACCCCCTCGCTAGCAGTGGCGGGGAGCTGTTTTTT. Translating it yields CASSSHPLASSGGELFF.

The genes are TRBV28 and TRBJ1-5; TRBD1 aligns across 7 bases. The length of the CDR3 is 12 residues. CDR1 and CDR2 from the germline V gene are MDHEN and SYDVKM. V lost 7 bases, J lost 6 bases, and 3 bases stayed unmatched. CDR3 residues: CASTTGVQPQHF. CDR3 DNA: TGTGCCAGCACTACAGGGGTTCAGCCCCAGCATTTT.

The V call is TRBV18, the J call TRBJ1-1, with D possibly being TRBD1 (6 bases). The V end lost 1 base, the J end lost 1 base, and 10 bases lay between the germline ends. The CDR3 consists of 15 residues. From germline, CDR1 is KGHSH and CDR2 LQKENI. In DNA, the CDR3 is TGTGCCAGCTCACCACTCTTACAGGGGAACACTGAAGCTTTCTTT. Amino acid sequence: CASSPLLQGNTEAFF.

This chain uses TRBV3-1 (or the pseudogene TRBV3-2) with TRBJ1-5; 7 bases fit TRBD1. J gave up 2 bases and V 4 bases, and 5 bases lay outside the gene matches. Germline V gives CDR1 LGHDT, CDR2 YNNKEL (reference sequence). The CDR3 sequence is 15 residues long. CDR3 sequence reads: CASSPTGAGNQPQHF. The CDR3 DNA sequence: TGTGCCAGCAGCCCAACAGGGGCGGGCAATCAGCCCCAGCATTTT.

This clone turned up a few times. CDR3 protein: CASSSPSGTPTEKLFF. The CDR3 DNA reads TGTGCCAGCAGTTCTCCGTCCGGGACACCGACCGAAAAACTGTTTTTT. V is TRBV28 and J is TRBJ1-4; a weak D match, TRBD1 (6 bases). This CDR3 contains 16 residues. Trimming removed 4 bases at V and 8 bases at J, with 20 bases between. Germline CDR1 is MDHEN and CDR2 is SYDVKM.